Following are 9 T cell receptor beta chains from one sample sequenced in a study of blood T cell repertoires in COVID-19. Clones were read by immunoSEQ multiplex PCR, and TCRdb kept only the in-frame ones, dropping some. The sample includes about 330,000 clones, roughly nine tenths seen only once; the top ten take approximately 5.4%. Sequencing was done on a sample of PBMCs or T cells enriched from blood (not recorded which). The receptors were gathered from a woman between 25 and 40 years old who had recovered from COVID-19.

This sequence joins TRBV4-1 and TRBJ1-2; weak D call: TRBD1 (6 bases). V gave up 3 bases and J gave up 5 bases, with 10 bases separating them. This CDR3 region has 13 residues. Germline assignment: CDR1 MGHRA and CDR2 YSYEKL. The CDR3 is CASSQTGSYGYTF. CDR3 nucleotide sequence: TGCGCCAGCAGCCAGACAGGATCATATGGCTACACCTTC.

The gene calls are TRBV7-3 and TRBJ1-1; no clear D. The germline CDR1 and CDR2 sequences are SGHTA and FQGTGA. Trimming removed 2 bases at V and 1 base at J, with 11 bases between. This CDR3 is 15 amino acids long. The CDR3 loop is CASSLRAGGNTEAFF. CDR3 nucleotide sequence: TGTGCCAGCAGCTTACGAGCGGGAGGGAACACTGAAGCTTTCTTT.

V gene TRBV27 combines with J gene TRBJ1-2, with D perhaps TRBD1 (5 bases). The CDR3 consists of 13 residues. V lost 3 bases and J lost 4, with 9 bases in between. CDR1 is MNHEY and CDR2 is SMNVEV in the germline V gene (reference sequence). The CDR3 nucleotides read TGTGCCAGCAGTTTTAGGGGCGGCTATGGCTACACCTTC. This encodes CASSFRGGYGYTF.

The CDR3 loop is CASSMLSQGLRGAYNEQFF. CDR3 nucleotides: TGTGCCAGTAGTATGCTCAGTCAGGGTTTGCGGGGGGCTTACAATGAGCAGTTCTTC. V and J are TRBV19 and TRBJ2-1; 8 bases are a match to TRBD2. The CDR3 consists of 19 residues. Germline CDR1 LNHDA, CDR2 SQIVND (reference sequence). V dropped 3 bases and J dropped 4; count of bases not matched to a gene: 17.

This clone occurred a few times. The gene calls are TRBV3-1 (or the pseudogene TRBV3-2) and TRBJ1-2; D unresolved. V lost 0 bases and J lost 4, with 9 bases in between. The CDR3 has 14 amino acids. Looked up from germline, CDR1 is LGHDT and CDR2 is YNNKEL (reference sequence). CDR3 region: CASSQDVLPYGYTF. The CDR3 DNA reads TGTGCCAGCAGCCAAGACGTCCTTCCCTATGGCTACACCTTC.

This chain joins TRBV19 and TRBJ1-3, with 9 bases lining up with TRBD1. Losses at the gene ends were 4 bases for V and 0 bases for J; bases not matched to a gene: 7. CDR1 LNHDA and CDR2 SQIVND come from the germline V gene (reference sequence). The CDR3 runs 17 residues. The DNA of the CDR3 is TGTGCCAGTAGTACGGGACAGGGCTACAGCTCTGGAAACACCATATATTTT. It codes for CASSTGQGYSSGNTIYF.

In its sample, this clone was seen once. The CDR3 DNA follows: TGCGCCAGCAGCCAAGATGGTCCGGGGTACGGGGGCTCCTACAATGAGCAGTTCTTC. This translates into CASSQDGPGYGGSYNEQFF. The chain couples TRBV4-3 to TRBJ2-1, with TRBD2 as a possible D gene (6 bases). V gave up 0 bases and J gave up 0 bases, with 18 bases separating them. The V gene's germline CDR1 is LGHNA and CDR2 YSLEER. This CDR3 region has 19 residues.

V is TRBV5-1 and J is TRBJ2-7; D may be TRBD1 (6 bases). The CDR3 has 15 amino acids. The germline gives CDR1 SGHRS, CDR2 YFSETQ. Trimming removed 2 bases at V and 9 bases at J, with 21 bases between. The CDR3 loop reads CASSLFETGTRVQYF. The CDR3 DNA reads TGCGCCAGCAGCTTATTTGAGACAGGCACGCGTGTGCAGTACTTC.

V is TRBV4-3 and J is TRBJ1-4, with 10 bases matching TRBD1. The CDR3 covers 15 residues. V dropped 4 bases and J dropped 7; count of bases not matched to a gene: 6. Germline V gene data show CDR1 as LGHNA and CDR2 as YSLEER. For the CDR3, the DNA is TGCGCCAGCAGCCGGGCCGGGACAGGGGTTGAAAAACTGTTTTTT. Translating gives CASSRAGTGVEKLFF.